This T cell receptor (beta chain) was obtained from a study of T cells in Graves' hyperthyroidism and ophthalmopathy. J gave up 4 bases and V 3 bases, and 6 bases lay outside the gene matches. Germline assignment: CDR1 KGHSH and CDR2 LQKENI. This CDR3 is built from 15 residues. What was amplified from RNA transcripts were TCR beta CDR3 regions. Researchers ran a first-round RT-PCR on the TCR CDR3 using the HTBI primer set. Using its own MiXCR run on the multiplex PCR reads, TCRdb lists one record per CDR3 protein. This sample has about 180,000 distinct CDR3 sequences, with 15% to 20% found just once. Patients were aged 18 to 65, had disease duration under 2 months, and had newly diagnosed hyperthyroidism. From approximately 9.3 ml of fresh peripheral blood, PBMCs were isolated. The study, taken as a whole, reports: Ophthalmopathy, which appeared later, was predicted by the model a median around 6 months before onset.

Many counts were recorded for this clonotype. Its antigen is as yet unknown. The TCR was taken from a woman between 45 and 65 years old with Graves' hyperthyroidism. Sequenced: blood. J is TRBJ1-2 and V is TRBV18; TRBD1 matches at 9 bases. DNA for the CDR3: TGTGCCAGCTCACCCTGGACAGGGGATGCCTATGGCTACACCTTC. It is translated as CASSPWTGDAYGYTF.